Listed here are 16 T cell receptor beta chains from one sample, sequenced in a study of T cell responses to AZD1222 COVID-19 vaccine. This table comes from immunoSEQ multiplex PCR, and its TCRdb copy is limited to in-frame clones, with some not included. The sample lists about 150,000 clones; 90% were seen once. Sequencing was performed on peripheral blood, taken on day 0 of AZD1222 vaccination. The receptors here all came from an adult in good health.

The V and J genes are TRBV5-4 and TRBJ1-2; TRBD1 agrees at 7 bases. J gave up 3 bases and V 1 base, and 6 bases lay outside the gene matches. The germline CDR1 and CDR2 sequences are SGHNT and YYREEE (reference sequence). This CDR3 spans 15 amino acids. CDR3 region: CASSLKYRGHYGYTF. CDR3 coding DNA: TGTGCCAGCAGCTTGAAATACAGGGGCCACTATGGCTACACCTTC.

The CDR3 DNA reads as TGTGCCAGCAGTGAAGAGTGGGGGCGTGGAAACACCATATATTTT. It codes for CASSEEWGRGNTIYF. The V and J genes are TRBV2 and TRBJ1-3; D is perhaps TRBD1 (6 bases). Germline loops: CDR1 SNHLY, CDR2 FYNNEI. The V gene lost 1 base and the J gene lost 3 bases, with 10 bases spanning the gap. This CDR3 spans 15 amino acids. Complete variable domain (other parts from reference TRBV2 and TRBJ1-3): EPEVTQTPSHQVTQMGQEVILRCVPISNHLYFYWYRQILGQKVEFLVSFYNNEISEKSEIFDDQFSVERPDGSNFTLKIRSTKLEDSAMYFCASSEEWGRGNTIYFGEGSWLTVV.

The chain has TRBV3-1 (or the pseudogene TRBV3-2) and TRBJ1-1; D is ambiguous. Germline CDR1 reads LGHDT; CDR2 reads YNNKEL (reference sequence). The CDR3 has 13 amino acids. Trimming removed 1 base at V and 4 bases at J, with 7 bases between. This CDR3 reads CASSQGRITEAFF. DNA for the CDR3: TGTGCCAGCAGCCAAGGGCGTATCACTGAAGCTTTCTTT.

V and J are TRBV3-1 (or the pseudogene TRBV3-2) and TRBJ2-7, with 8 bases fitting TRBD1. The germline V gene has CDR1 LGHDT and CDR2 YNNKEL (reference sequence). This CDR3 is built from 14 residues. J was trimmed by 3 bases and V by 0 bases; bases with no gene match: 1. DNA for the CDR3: TGTGCCAGCAGCCAAGAGGGGACAGGCTACGAGCAGTACTTC. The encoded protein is CASSQEGTGYEQYF.

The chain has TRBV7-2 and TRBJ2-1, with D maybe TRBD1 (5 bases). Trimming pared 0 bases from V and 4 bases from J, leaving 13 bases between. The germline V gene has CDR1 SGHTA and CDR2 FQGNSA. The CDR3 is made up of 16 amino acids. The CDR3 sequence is CASSLAADRYYNEQFF. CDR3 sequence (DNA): TGTGCCAGCAGCTTAGCCGCCGACAGATATTACAATGAGCAGTTCTTC.

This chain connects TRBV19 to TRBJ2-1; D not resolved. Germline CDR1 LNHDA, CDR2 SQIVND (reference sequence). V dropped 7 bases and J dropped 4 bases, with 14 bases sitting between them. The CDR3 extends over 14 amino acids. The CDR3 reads CASTVSVRYNEQFF. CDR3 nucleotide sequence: TGTGCCAGTACCGTATCGGTCAGATACAATGAGCAGTTCTTC.

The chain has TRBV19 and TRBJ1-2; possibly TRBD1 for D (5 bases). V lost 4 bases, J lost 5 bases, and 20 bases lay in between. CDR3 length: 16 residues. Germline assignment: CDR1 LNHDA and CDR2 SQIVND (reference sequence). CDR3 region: CASSKSPSTGPYGYTF. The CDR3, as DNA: TGTGCCAGTAGTAAGTCCCCGTCAACAGGTCCATATGGCTACACCTTC. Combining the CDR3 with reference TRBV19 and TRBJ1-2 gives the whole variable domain DGGITQSPKYLFRKEGQNVTLSCEQNLNHDAMYWYRQDPGQGLRLIYYSQIVNDFQKGDIAEGYSVSREKKESFPLTVTSAQKNPTAFYLCASSKSPSTGPYGYTFGSGTRLTVV.

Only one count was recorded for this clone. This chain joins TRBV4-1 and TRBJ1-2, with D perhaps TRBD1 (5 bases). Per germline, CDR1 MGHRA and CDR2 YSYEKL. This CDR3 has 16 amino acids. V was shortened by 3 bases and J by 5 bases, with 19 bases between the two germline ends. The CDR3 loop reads CASSHLGAREGYGYTF. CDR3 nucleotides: TGCGCCAGCAGCCATTTAGGGGCTAGGGAAGGATATGGCTACACCTTC.

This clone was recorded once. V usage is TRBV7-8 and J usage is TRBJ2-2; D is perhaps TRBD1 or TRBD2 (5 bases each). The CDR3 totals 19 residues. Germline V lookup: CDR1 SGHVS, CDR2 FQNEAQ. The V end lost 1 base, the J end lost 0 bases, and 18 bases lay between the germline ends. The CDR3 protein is CASSLVGTSGRANTGELFF. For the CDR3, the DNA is TGTGCCAGCAGCTTAGTGGGGACGTCCGGGCGCGCGAACACCGGGGAGCTGTTTTTT.

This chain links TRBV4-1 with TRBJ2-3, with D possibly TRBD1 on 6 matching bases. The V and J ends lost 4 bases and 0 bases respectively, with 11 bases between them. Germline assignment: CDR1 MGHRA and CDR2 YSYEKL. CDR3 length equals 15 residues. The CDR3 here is CASSRVGQSTDTQYF. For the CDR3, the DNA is TGCGCCAGCAGCCGGGTAGGACAGAGCACAGATACGCAGTATTTT.

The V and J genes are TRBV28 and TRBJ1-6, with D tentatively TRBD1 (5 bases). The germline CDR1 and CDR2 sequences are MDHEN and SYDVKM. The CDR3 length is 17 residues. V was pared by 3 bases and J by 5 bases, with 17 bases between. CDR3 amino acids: CASSFPGTDTNNSPLHF. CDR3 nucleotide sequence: TGTGCCAGCAGTTTCCCCGGGACCGATACTAATAATTCACCCCTCCACTTT. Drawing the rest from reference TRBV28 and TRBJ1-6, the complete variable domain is DVKVTQSSRYLVKRTGEKVFLECVQDMDHENMFWYRQDPGLGLRLIYFSYDVKMKEKGDIPEGYSVSREKKERFSLILESASTNQTSMYLCASSFPGTDTNNSPLHFGNGTRLTVT.

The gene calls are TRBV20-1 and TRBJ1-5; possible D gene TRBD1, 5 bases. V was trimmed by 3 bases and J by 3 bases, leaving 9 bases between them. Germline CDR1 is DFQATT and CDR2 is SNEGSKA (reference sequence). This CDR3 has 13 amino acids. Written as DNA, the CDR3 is TGCAGTGCTAGTAAGGGACTCAATCAGCCCCAGCATTTT. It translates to CSASKGLNQPQHF.

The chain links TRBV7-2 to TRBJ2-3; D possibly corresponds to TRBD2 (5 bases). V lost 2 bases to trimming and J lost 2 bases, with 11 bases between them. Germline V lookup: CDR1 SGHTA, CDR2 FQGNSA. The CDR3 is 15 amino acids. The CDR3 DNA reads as TGTGCCAGCAGCTTACAGTCGGGGATCACAGATACGCAGTATTTT. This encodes CASSLQSGITDTQYF.

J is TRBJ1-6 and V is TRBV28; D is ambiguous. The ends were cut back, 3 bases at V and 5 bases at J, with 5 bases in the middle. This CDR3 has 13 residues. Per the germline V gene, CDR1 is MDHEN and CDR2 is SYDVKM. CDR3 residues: CASSFQNNSPLHF. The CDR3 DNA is TGTGCCAGCAGTTTTCAGAATAATTCACCCCTCCACTTT.

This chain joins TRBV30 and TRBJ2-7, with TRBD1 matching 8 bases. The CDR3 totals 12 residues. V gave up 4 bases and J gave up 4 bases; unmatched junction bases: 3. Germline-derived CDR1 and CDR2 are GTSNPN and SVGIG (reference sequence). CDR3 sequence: CAWKDRDYEQYF. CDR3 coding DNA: TGTGCCTGGAAGGACAGGGATTACGAGCAGTACTTC.

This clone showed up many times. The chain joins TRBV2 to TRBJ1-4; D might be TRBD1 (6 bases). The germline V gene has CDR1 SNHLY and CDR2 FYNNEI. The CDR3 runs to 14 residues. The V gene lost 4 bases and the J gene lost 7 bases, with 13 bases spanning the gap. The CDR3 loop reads CASSVRGPGEKLFF. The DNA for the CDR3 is TGTGCCAGCAGTGTCCGGGGGCCTGGTGAAAAACTGTTTTTT. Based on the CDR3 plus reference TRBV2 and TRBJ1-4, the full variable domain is EPEVTQTPSHQVTQMGQEVILRCVPISNHLYFYWYRQILGQKVEFLVSFYNNEISEKSEIFDDQFSVERPDGSNFTLKIRSTKLEDSAMYFCASSVRGPGEKLFFGSGTQLSVL.